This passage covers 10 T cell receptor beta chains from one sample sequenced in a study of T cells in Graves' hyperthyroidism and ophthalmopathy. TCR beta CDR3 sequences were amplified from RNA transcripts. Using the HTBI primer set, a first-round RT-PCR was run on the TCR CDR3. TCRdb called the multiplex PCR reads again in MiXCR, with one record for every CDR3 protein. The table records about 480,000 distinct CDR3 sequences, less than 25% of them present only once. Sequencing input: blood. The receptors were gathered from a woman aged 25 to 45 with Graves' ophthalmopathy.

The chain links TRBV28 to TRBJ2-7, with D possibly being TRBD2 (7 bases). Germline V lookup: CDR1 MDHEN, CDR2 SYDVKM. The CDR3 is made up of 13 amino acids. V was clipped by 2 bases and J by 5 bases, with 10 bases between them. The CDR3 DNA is TGTGCCAGCAGTTTAAGGGGGGGCAACGAGCAGTACTTC. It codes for CASSLRGGNEQYF.

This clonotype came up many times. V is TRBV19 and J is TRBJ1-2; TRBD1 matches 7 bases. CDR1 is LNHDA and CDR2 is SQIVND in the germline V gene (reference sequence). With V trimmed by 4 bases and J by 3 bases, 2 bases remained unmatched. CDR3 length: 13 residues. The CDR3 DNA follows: TGTGCCAGTAGTAACCAGGGGGACTATGGCTACACCTTC. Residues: CASSNQGDYGYTF. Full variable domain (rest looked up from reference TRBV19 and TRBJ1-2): DGGITQSPKYLFRKEGQNVTLSCEQNLNHDAMYWYRQDPGQGLRLIYYSQIVNDFQKGDIAEGYSVSREKKESFPLTVTSAQKNPTAFYLCASSNQGDYGYTFGSGTRLTVV.

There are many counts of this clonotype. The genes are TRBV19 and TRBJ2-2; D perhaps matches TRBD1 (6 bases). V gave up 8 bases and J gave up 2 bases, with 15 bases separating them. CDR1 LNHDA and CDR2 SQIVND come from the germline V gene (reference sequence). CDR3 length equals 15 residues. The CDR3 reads CASLLKGGNTGELFF. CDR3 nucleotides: TGTGCCAGTCTCTTAAAAGGGGGAAACACCGGGGAGCTGTTTTTT.

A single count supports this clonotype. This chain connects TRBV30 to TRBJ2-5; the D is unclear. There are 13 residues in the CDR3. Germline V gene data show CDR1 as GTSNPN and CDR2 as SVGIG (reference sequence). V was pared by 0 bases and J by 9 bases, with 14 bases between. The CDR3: CAWSVRQDRAQYF. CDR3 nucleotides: TGTGCCTGGAGTGTCCGTCAGGATCGGGCCCAGTACTTC.

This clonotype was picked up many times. The CDR3 DNA reads TGTGCCAGCAGTTCGAGCGGGGGCTTCAACGAGCAGTACTTC. It specifies CASSSSGGFNEQYF. The chain employs TRBV6-2 or TRBV6-3 and TRBJ2-7, with 8 nucleotides matching TRBD2. This CDR3 is 14 amino acids long. V was pared by 4 bases and J by 5 bases, with 7 bases of the junction left unmatched. Looked up from germline, CDR1 is MNHEY and CDR2 is SVGEGT.

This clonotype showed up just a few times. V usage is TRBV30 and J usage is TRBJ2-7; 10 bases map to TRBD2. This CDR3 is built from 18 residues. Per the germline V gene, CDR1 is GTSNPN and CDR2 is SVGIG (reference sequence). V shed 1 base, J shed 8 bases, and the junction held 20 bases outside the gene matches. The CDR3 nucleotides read TGTGCCTGGAGTGGGCCCGCGGGGGTAGCGGGAGGAGGGAGTAAGCAGTACTTC. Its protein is CAWSGPAGVAGGGSKQYF.

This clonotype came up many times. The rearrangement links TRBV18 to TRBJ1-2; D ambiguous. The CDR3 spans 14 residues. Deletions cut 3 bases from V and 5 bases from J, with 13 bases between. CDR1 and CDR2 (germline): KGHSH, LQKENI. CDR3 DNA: TGTGCCAGCTCACCCTCTCCGACTACGTATGGCTACACCTTC. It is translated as CASSPSPTTYGYTF.

CDR3: CASSREAGTSTYEQYF. The CDR3, as DNA: TGTGCCAGCAGTAGAGAAGCCGGGACTAGCACCTACGAGCAGTACTTC. The chain is built from TRBV27 and TRBJ2-7; 9 positions agree with TRBD2. V was pared by 5 bases and J by 2 bases, with 10 bases of the junction left unmatched. Germline V gene sequence: CDR1 MNHEY, CDR2 SMNVEV (reference sequence). The CDR3 contains 16 residues.

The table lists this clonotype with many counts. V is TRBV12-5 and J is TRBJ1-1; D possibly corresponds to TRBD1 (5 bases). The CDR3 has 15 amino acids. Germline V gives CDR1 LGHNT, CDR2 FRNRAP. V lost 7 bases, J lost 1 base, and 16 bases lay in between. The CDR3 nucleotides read TGTGCTAGTGCCCTCGCCGGGACGCAGAACACTGAAGCTTTCTTT. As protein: CASALAGTQNTEAFF.

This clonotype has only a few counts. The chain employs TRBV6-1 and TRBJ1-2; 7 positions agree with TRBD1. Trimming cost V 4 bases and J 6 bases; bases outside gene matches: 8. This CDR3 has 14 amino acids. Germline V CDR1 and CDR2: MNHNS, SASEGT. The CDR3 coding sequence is TGTGCCAGCAGTGTGGGAGACAGGGACCATGGCTACACCTTC. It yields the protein CASSVGDRDHGYTF.